These T cell receptor beta chains were read from a single sample in a study of B cell selection in AIRE deficiency. Profiled with immunoSEQ multiplex PCR; TCRdb holds only in-frame clones, not every one. This table has 20,000 to 30,000 clones, approximately 96% appearing once. Specimen: CD4+CD127+ conventional T cells sorted from PBMCs. The receptors were sampled from a human donor in good health. Each CDR3 is given with its conserved first and last residue. A D gene is named only where the DNA matches it firmly. The listing skips clone size in some rows; elsewhere it reads once, few, many or a size class.

TRBV5-1	NA	TRBJ2-1	NA	CASSLTSSHNEQFF	TGCGCCAGCAGCCTCACTAGCAGCCACAATGAGCAGTTCTTC
TRBV6-5	NA	TRBJ2-7	TRBD1	CASRRTGDYEQYF	TGTGCCAGCAGACGGACAGGGGACTACGAGCAGTACTTC
TRBV9	NA	TRBJ2-3	TRBD2	CASSAGGPADTQYF	TGTGCCAGCAGTGCGGGGGGGCCGGCAGATACGCAGTATTTT
TRBV7-6	NA	TRBJ1-5	NA	CASSRQPNQPQHF	TGTGCCAGCAGCCGACAGCCCAATCAGCCCCAGCATTTT
TRBV9	once	TRBJ2-3	TRBD2	CASSVGLAGGTDTQYF	TGTGCCAGCAGCGTAGGGCTAGCGGGGGGCACAGATACGCAGTATTTT
TRBV4-3	NA	TRBJ2-3	TRBD2	CASSQGRGSGDTQYF	TGCGCCAGCAGCCAAGGGCGGGGGAGTGGAGATACGCAGTATTTT
TRBV6-5	NA	TRBJ2-2	NA	CASSYSGGAGTGELFF	TGTGCCAGCAGTTACTCGGGGGGCGCGGGCACCGGGGAGCTGTTTTTT
TRBV6-1	NA	TRBJ1-2	NA	CASRDGSFEGYTF	TGTGCCAGCAGGGACGGATCCTTTGAGGGCTACACCTTC
TRBV11-2	NA	TRBJ1-2	NA	CASSLVEAGDGYTF	TGTGCCAGCAGCTTAGTCGAGGCAGGGGACGGCTACACCTTC
TRBV18	NA	TRBJ1-1	TRBD1	CASSPEGQANTEAFF	TGTGCCAGCTCACCGGAGGGACAGGCGAACACTGAAGCTTTCTTT
TRBV5-1	NA	TRBJ1-6	NA	CASSLAGSSYNSPLHF	TGCGCCAGCAGCTTGGCAGGTAGCTCCTATAATTCACCCCTCCACTTT
TRBV7-2	NA	TRBJ2-3	TRBD1	CASSEDRGRTDTQYF	TGTGCCAGCAGCGAAGACAGGGGGCGTACAGATACGCAGTATTTT
TRBV6-5	NA	TRBJ1-1	NA	CASSSEGGREAFF	TGTGCCAGCAGTTCCGAGGGGGGGCGGGAAGCTTTCTTT
TRBV13	NA	TRBJ2-7	TRBD1	CASSPDRPAEQYF	TGTGCCAGCAGCCCGGACAGGCCCGCCGAGCAGTACTTC
TRBV5-4	once	TRBJ2-7	NA	CASSLGDATGYEQYF	TGTGCCAGCAGCTTGGGGGACGCCACCGGGTACGAGCAGTACTTC
TRBV5-1	once	TRBJ1-1	NA	CASSPTRSGDTEAFF	TGCGCCAGCAGCCCCACTCGGTCTGGAGACACTGAAGCTTTCTTT
TRBV7-2	NA	TRBJ1-1	NA	CASSFGSNTEAFF	TGTGCCAGCAGCTTCGGATCGAACACTGAAGCTTTCTTT
TRBV7-9	NA	TRBJ2-1	NA	CASRVGGPVGVEQFF	TGTGCCAGCAGAGTGGGGGGGCCGGTCGGAGTAGAGCAGTTCTTC
TRBV28	NA	TRBJ2-7	TRBD1	CATDREDYEQYF	TGTGCCACGGACAGGGAGGACTACGAGCAGTACTTC
TRBV21-1	NA	TRBJ2-1	NA	CASSKDSWRLVYEQFF	TGTGCCAGCAGCAAAGATAGCTGGAGACTAGTCTACGAGCAGTTCTTC
TRBV7-2	NA	TRBJ2-7	NA	CASSRNLVEQYF	TGTGCCAGCAGCCGGAACCTCGTGGAGCAGTACTTC
TRBV2	NA	TRBJ1-5	TRBD1	CASSVGGHQPQHF	TGTGCCAGCAGTGTAGGGGGCCATCAGCCCCAGCATTTT
TRBV5-1	NA	TRBJ1-6	NA	CASSLEGVDSYNSPLHF	TGCGCCAGCAGCTTGGAAGGGGTGGACTCCTATAATTCACCCCTCCACTTT
TRBV2	once	TRBJ2-1	NA	CASDWGSYNEQFF	TGTGCCAGTGACTGGGGCTCCTACAATGAGCAGTTCTTC
TRBV7-6	NA	TRBJ2-7	TRBD2	CASSLSSSGSYEQYF	TGTGCCAGCAGCTTATCGTCTAGCGGGTCCTACGAGCAGTACTTC
TRBV19	NA	TRBJ1-4	NA	CASSLLEKLFF	TGTGCCAGTAGCCTTCTTGAAAAACTGTTTTTT
TRBV5-1	NA	TRBJ2-2	TRBD2	CASSGLREGGELFF	TGCGCCAGCAGCGGTCTCAGGGAGGGCGGGGAGCTGTTTTTT
TRBV6-6	NA	TRBJ1-3	NA	CASSYSPAVGNTIYF	TGTGCCAGCAGTTACTCTCCGGCAGTTGGAAACACCATATATTTT
TRBV19	NA	TRBJ1-5	TRBD1	CASSMGDRAQPQHF	TGTGCCAGTAGTATGGGTGACAGGGCCCAGCCCCAGCATTTT
TRBV19	NA	TRBJ1-6	NA	CASSLDFPNSPLHF	TGTGCCAGTAGCCTGGACTTCCCGAACTCACCCCTCCACTTT
TRBV20-1	NA	TRBJ2-7	NA	CSAALVGEQYF	TGCAGTGCTGCTTTAGTGGGCGAGCAGTACTTC
TRBV4-3	NA	TRBJ2-3	NA	CASSQDSHRSTDTQYF	TGCGCCAGCAGCCAAGATTCGCACAGGAGCACAGATACGCAGTATTTT
TRBV5-1	NA	TRBJ1-6	NA	CASSLGGVRSNSPLHF	TGCGCCAGCAGCTTGGGCGGCGTCAGGTCAAATTCACCCCTCCACTTT
TRBV28	NA	TRBJ1-2	NA	CASSPLGQESNYGYTF	TGTGCCAGCAGTCCGCTAGGGCAGGAATCTAACTATGGCTACACCTTC
TRBV7-6	NA	TRBJ1-1	NA	CASSLTIAGGGTEAFF	TGTGCCAGCAGCTTAACGATCGCAGGCGGGGGGACTGAAGCTTTCTTT
TRBV5-1	NA	TRBJ2-3	NA	CASSSVSPDTQYF	TGCGCCAGCAGCTCGGTGTCCCCAGATACGCAGTATTTT
TRBV14	NA	TRBJ1-1	TRBD1	CASSQRGPNPWDTEAFF	TGTGCCAGCAGCCAGAGGGGGCCCAACCCCTGGGACACTGAAGCTTTCTTT
TRBV7-9	NA	TRBJ2-5	TRBD2	CASSPGLAGGPGGETQYF	TGTGCCAGCAGCCCGGGACTAGCGGGGGGGCCCGGAGGAGAGACCCAGTACTTC
TRBV5-8	NA	TRBJ1-5	NA	CASSLGVGVGNQPQHF	TGTGCCAGCAGCTTGGGGGTCGGGGTTGGCAATCAGCCCCAGCATTTT
TRBV5-1	once	TRBJ2-5	NA	CASSLESREYF	TGCGCCAGCAGCTTGGAGAGCCGGGAGTACTTC
TRBV6-1	NA	TRBJ2-1	TRBD2	CASKLAGGYYNEQFF	TGTGCCAGCAAGCTAGCGGGGGGGTACTACAATGAGCAGTTCTTC
TRBV5-1	once	TRBJ1-1	TRBD1	CASSPGQGVKSTEAFF	TGCGCCAGCAGCCCGGGACAGGGGGTAAAAAGCACTGAAGCTTTCTTT
TRBV4-3	NA	TRBJ1-2	TRBD1	CASSQVGGGLNYGYTF	TGCGCCAGCAGCCAAGTGGGAGGGGGCTTGAACTATGGCTACACCTTC
TRBV7-8	NA	TRBJ2-7	TRBD1	CASSPWDSPYEQYF	TGTGCCAGCAGCCCCTGGGACAGCCCCTACGAGCAGTACTTC
TRBV25-1	NA	TRBJ1-4	NA	CASSEPGNGEKLFF	TGTGCCAGCAGTGAACCCGGAAACGGAGAAAAACTGTTTTTT
TRBV5-6	NA	TRBJ2-7	NA	CASSLKDEQYF	TGTGCCAGCAGCTTGAAGGACGAGCAGTACTTC
TRBV30	NA	TRBJ2-7	NA	CAGIRASYEQYF	TGTGCCGGGATCAGGGCTTCCTACGAGCAGTACTTC
TRBV5-1	NA	TRBJ2-2	TRBD1	CASSPGQGSGELFF	TGCGCCAGCAGCCCTGGACAGGGCAGCGGGGAGCTGTTTTTT
TRBV15	NA	TRBJ1-6	NA	CATSRDWTVTKSPLHF	TGTGCCACCAGCAGAGATTGGACAGTCACGAAATCACCCCTCCACTTT
TRBV27	NA	TRBJ1-2	NA	CASSFQGFNYGYTF	TGTGCCAGCAGTTTCCAGGGATTTAACTATGGCTACACCTTC
TRBV5-1	once	TRBJ2-7	NA	CASSKDRYYEQYF	TGCGCCAGCAGCAAAGACAGGTACTACGAGCAGTACTTC
TRBV6-6	NA	TRBJ1-2	TRBD1	CASSLPGQGSNYGYTF	TGTGCCAGCAGTTTACCGGGACAGGGGTCCAACTATGGCTACACCTTC
TRBV6-6	NA	TRBJ1-2	TRBD1	CASSYLGQGANYGYTF	TGTGCCAGCAGTTACCTGGGACAGGGGGCTAACTATGGCTACACCTTC
TRBV18	NA	TRBJ2-3	NA	CASSPDSRTDTQYF	TGTGCCAGCTCGCCGGACAGCCGAACAGATACGCAGTATTTT
TRBV5-1	NA	TRBJ1-6	NA	CASKQDNSPLHF	TGCGCCAGCAAACAGGATAATTCACCCCTCCACTTT
TRBV19	NA	TRBJ2-5	NA	CASSTGLGGTQYF	TGTGCCAGTAGTACGGGACTGGGAGGGACCCAGTACTTC
TRBV6-1	NA	TRBJ2-5	TRBD1	CASSEAGTVQETQYF	TGTGCCAGCAGTGAAGCCGGGACAGTCCAAGAGACCCAGTACTTC
TRBV5-1	NA	TRBJ2-7	TRBD1	CASSLWGQGTYEQYF	TGCGCCAGCAGCTTGTGGGGACAGGGAACCTACGAGCAGTACTTC
TRBV2	NA	TRBJ2-3	NA	CASSGARDETDTQYF	TGTGCCAGCAGCGGGGCTCGAGATGAGACAGATACGCAGTATTTT
TRBV2	NA	TRBJ1-1	TRBD1	CASSPTGAGTEAFF	TGTGCCAGCAGCCCCACAGGGGCGGGAACTGAAGCTTTCTTT